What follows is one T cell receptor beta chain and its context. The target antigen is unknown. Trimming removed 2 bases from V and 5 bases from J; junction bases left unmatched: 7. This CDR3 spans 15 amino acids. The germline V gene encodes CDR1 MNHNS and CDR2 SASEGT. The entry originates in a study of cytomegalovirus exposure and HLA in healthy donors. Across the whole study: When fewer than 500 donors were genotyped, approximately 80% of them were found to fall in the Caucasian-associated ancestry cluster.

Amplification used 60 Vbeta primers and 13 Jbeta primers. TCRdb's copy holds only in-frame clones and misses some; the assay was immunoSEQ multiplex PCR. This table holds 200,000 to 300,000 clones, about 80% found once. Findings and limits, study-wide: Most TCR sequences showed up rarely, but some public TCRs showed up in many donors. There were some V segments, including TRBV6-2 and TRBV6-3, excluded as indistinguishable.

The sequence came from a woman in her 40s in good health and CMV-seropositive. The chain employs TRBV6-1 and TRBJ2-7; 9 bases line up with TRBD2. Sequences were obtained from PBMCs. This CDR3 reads CASSEPGLALHEQYF. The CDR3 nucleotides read TGTGCCAGCAGTGAACCGGGACTAGCCCTTCACGAGCAGTACTTC.